The 23 T cell receptor beta chains presented below share a single source sample, sequenced in a study of cytomegalovirus exposure and HLA in healthy donors. Clones were sequenced by immunoSEQ multiplex PCR, and TCRdb holds only the in-frame ones, with some missing. The sample holds over 250,000 clones; about 86% are singletons and the top ten take approximately 1%. The sequenced material came from PBMCs. The receptor source for this set is a woman aged 18-30 years in good health and CMV-seronegative.

In its sample, this clone was seen a few times. This chain connects TRBV10-2 to TRBJ1-5, with no clear D. The CDR3 has 14 residues. Germline assignment: CDR1 WSHSY and CDR2 SAAADI. The V end was cut by 3 bases, the J end by 7 bases, with 13 bases between. CDR3 bases: TGCGCCAGCAGTGAAGGTCGGGGAGACCAGCCCCAGCATTTT. Protein product: CASSEGRGDQPQHF.

The chain employs TRBV5-6 and TRBJ2-2, with 10 bases lining up with TRBD2. Germline-derived CDR1 and CDR2 are SGHDT and YYEEEE. This CDR3 spans 16 amino acids. V dropped 3 bases and J dropped 4; count of bases not matched to a gene: 6. The DNA of the CDR3 is TGTGCCAGCAGCTCTTTAGCGGGAGGATCCACCGGGGAGCTGTTTTTT. This gives the protein CASSSLAGGSTGELFF.

For the CDR3, the DNA is TGTGCCTGGAGTCCTAGAGGCGGGCGTGGCTACACCTTC. Translation gives CAWSPRGGRGYTF. This rearrangement joins TRBV30 to TRBJ1-2; D is unclear. Germline V CDR1 and CDR2: GTSNPN, SVGIG (reference sequence). The V end was cut by 2 bases, the J end by 7 bases, with 14 bases between. This CDR3 has 13 residues.

The chain couples TRBV6-5 to TRBJ1-4, with 9 bases fitting TRBD1. This CDR3 contains 16 residues. V lost 4 bases, J lost 8 bases, and 11 bases stayed unmatched. Germline V gene sequence: CDR1 MNHEY, CDR2 SVGAGI. CDR3 nucleotides: TGTGCCAGCAGTTCCGCTTCGACAGGGGGTAGAGAAAAACTGTTTTTT. This encodes CASSSASTGGREKLFF.

The chain carries TRBV9 and TRBJ2-1, with D possibly TRBD1 on 7 matching bases. Trimming pared 6 bases from V and 0 bases from J, leaving 10 bases between. Germline assignment: CDR1 SGDLS and CDR2 YYNGEE. The CDR3 is made up of 14 amino acids. The CDR3 region has the DNA TGTGCCAGCACAGGGGGGAGCTCCTACAATGAGCAGTTCTTC. Amino acid sequence: CASTGGSSYNEQFF.

The genes are TRBV27 and TRBJ1-2; D not resolved. V dropped 3 bases and J dropped 0 bases, with 11 bases sitting between them. Germline V gene lookup returns CDR1 MNHEY and CDR2 SMNVEV (reference sequence). The CDR3 covers 15 residues. The CDR3 loop reads CASSFTPSSNYGYTF. CDR3 DNA: TGTGCCAGCAGTTTTACCCCCAGTTCTAACTATGGCTACACCTTC.

This rearrangement joins TRBV7-6 to TRBJ1-2; 8 bases line up with TRBD1. The CDR3 consists of 14 residues. In germline, CDR1 is SGHVS, CDR2 FNYEAQ. Trimming cost V 5 bases and J 6 bases; bases outside gene matches: 8. CDR3 region: CASSLTGTGHGYTF. CDR3 coding DNA: TGTGCCAGCAGCCTAACCGGGACAGGACATGGCTACACCTTC. Full variable domain (remainder filled in from reference TRBV7-6 and TRBJ1-2): GAGVSQSPRYKVTKRGQDVALRCDPISGHVSLYWYRQALGQGPEFLTYFNYEAQQDKSGLPNDRFSAERPEGSISTLTIQRTEQRDSAMYRCASSLTGTGHGYTFGSGTRLTVV.

The genes are TRBV2 and TRBJ1-5, with D unclear. V gave up 4 bases and J gave up 0 bases, with 10 bases separating them. The CDR3 extends over 15 amino acids. The germline V gene encodes CDR1 SNHLY and CDR2 FYNNEI. CDR3 sequence reads: CASSVGQNSNQPQHF. CDR3 DNA: TGTGCCAGCAGTGTGGGCCAGAATAGCAATCAGCCCCAGCATTTT.

V usage is TRBV7-9 and J usage is TRBJ1-5; no definite D call. The germline V gene encodes CDR1 SEHNR and CDR2 FQNEAQ (reference sequence). The CDR3 contains 13 residues. V was cut by 3 bases and J by 7 bases, with 10 bases left in between. The CDR3 loop reads CASSFLPGQPQHF. CDR3 bases: TGTGCCAGCAGCTTTCTTCCCGGGCAGCCCCAGCATTTT.

As to this clone: Other DNA sequences within the sample encode an identical CDR3. This chain joins TRBV28 and TRBJ1-2; D gene ambiguous. The CDR3 covers 11 residues. CDR1 MDHEN and CDR2 SYDVKM come from the germline V gene. The ends were cut back, 5 bases at V and 7 bases at J, with 8 bases in the middle. CDR3 in DNA: TGTGCCAGCAGTCCCCGCGGTGGCTACACCTTC. It codes for CASSPRGGYTF.

The genes are TRBV30 and TRBJ1-1; D unclear. The CDR3 runs to 12 residues. V was shortened by 3 bases and J by 7 bases, with 12 bases between the two germline ends. Germline values: CDR1 GTSNPN, CDR2 SVGIG (reference sequence). The CDR3 sequence: CAWRAGAGEAFF. The DNA of the CDR3 is TGTGCCTGGAGGGCCGGCGCGGGTGAAGCTTTCTTT.

The chain combines TRBV4-1 with TRBJ2-7; tentative D call: TRBD1 (6 bases). The germline V gene has CDR1 MGHRA and CDR2 YSYEKL. The CDR3 loop spans 15 amino acids. Between the trimmed V and J ends, which lost 2 bases and 0 bases, there was a span of 11 bases. The CDR3 coding sequence is TGCGCCAGCAGCCAATCGGCAGGGGTCTCCTACGAGCAGTACTTC. The encoded protein is CASSQSAGVSYEQYF.

The V and J genes are TRBV13 and TRBJ1-5; a possible D gene is TRBD1 (5 bases). V was cut by 3 bases and J by 5 bases, with 14 bases left in between. The CDR3 spans 15 residues. The germline gives CDR1 PRHDT, CDR2 FYEKMQ (reference sequence). The DNA of the CDR3 is TGTGCCAGCAGCTTGCGAGGGGCGGGGGATCAGCCCCAGCATTTT. Residues: CASSLRGAGDQPQHF. Full variable domain (remainder filled in from reference TRBV13 and TRBJ1-5): AAGVIQSPRHLIKEKRETATLKCYPIPRHDTVYWYQQGPGQDPQFLISFYEKMQSDKGSIPDRFSAQQFSDYHSELNMSSLELGDSALYFCASSLRGAGDQPQHFGDGTRLSIL.

The chain combines TRBV27 with TRBJ1-2; 9 nucleotides line up with TRBD1. Trimming at V came to 6 bases and at J to 8 bases, leaving 13 bases not matched to a gene. Germline assignment: CDR1 MNHEY and CDR2 SMNVEV (reference sequence). The CDR3 runs to 15 residues. The CDR3 here is CASSSLTGGLQGYTF. The CDR3 bases are TGTGCCAGCAGCTCGCTGACAGGGGGATTACAGGGCTACACCTTC.

This clone appeared once. This sequence joins TRBV4-3 and TRBJ1-5, with 8 bases identical to TRBD1. Germline CDR1 reads LGHNA; CDR2 reads YSLEER. The CDR3 length is 16 residues. V gave up 3 bases and J gave up 2 bases; unmatched junction bases: 6. The CDR3 here is CASSHKTGDGNQPQHF. CDR3 DNA sequence: TGCGCCAGCAGCCATAAGACAGGGGACGGCAATCAGCCCCAGCATTTT.

J is TRBJ2-3 and V is TRBV5-1; the match to TRBD1 covers 8 bases. V shed 3 bases and J 2 bases; nucleotides not matched to a gene: 8. The CDR3 sequence is 16 residues long. Germline V lookup: CDR1 SGHRS, CDR2 YFSETQ. The CDR3 here is CASSWIGQGHTDTQYF. CDR3 nucleotide sequence: TGCGCCAGCAGCTGGATCGGACAGGGACACACAGATACGCAGTATTTT.

This clone has a single count. This sequence joins TRBV10-3 and TRBJ1-1; 11 bases are a match to TRBD1. The V segment lost 6 bases and the J segment 4 bases; nucleotides outside the gene matches: 4. Per germline, CDR1 ENHRY and CDR2 SYGVKD. The CDR3 sequence is 14 residues long. The chain's CDR3 is CAISPGQGATEAFF. CDR3 nucleotides: TGTGCCATCAGCCCAGGACAGGGGGCCACTGAAGCTTTCTTT.

This sequence joins TRBV7-2 and TRBJ1-2; unclear D gene. V was pared by 1 base and J by 0 bases, with 18 bases between. This CDR3 is built from 18 residues. CDR1 is SGHTA, CDR2 FQGNSA, per germline. The CDR3 protein is CASSLGEGRPLSNYGYTF. In nucleotides, the CDR3 is TGTGCCAGCAGCTTAGGGGAAGGGAGACCCTTATCTAACTATGGCTACACCTTC.

This chain links TRBV4-3 with TRBJ1-2; unclear D gene. Germline V gives CDR1 LGHNA, CDR2 YSLEER. The CDR3 length is 12 residues. V lost 8 bases and J 2 bases, leaving 9 bases between the germline ends. This CDR3 reads CASQAPNYGYTF. The CDR3 DNA reads TGCGCCAGCCAGGCACCGAACTATGGCTACACCTTC.

The chain employs TRBV6-5 and TRBJ1-1; tentative D call: TRBD1 (5 bases). V lost 6 bases and J 11 bases, leaving 19 bases between the germline ends. Per germline, CDR1 MNHEY and CDR2 SVGAGI. The CDR3 is 13 residues long. The CDR3 DNA follows: TGTGCCAGCAGATCCCTCCGGGGGGTAGTGGCTTTCTTT. This gives the protein CASRSLRGVVAFF.

V is TRBV5-1 and J is TRBJ1-2; 7 bases are shared with TRBD1. This CDR3 comprises 14 residues. Germline V gene data show CDR1 as SGHRS and CDR2 as YFSETQ. Trimming took 4 bases from V and 1 from J; bases not matched to a gene: 4. In DNA form, the CDR3 reads TGCGCCAGCAGCCCAAGACAGGGTAACTATGGCTACACCTTC. Protein sequence: CASSPRQGNYGYTF. Based on the CDR3 plus reference TRBV5-1 and TRBJ1-2, the full variable domain is KAGVTQTPRYLIKTRGQQVTLSCSPISGHRSVSWYQQTPGQGLQFLFEYFSETQRNKGNFPGRFSGRQFSNSRSEMNVSTLELGDSALYLCASSPRQGNYGYTFGSGTRLTVV.

Comments on this clone: Other DNA sequences in the sample encode the same CDR3. This rearrangement joins TRBV9 to TRBJ1-5; D uncertain. Trimming shortened V by 1 base and J by 5 bases, and 7 bases separated the two germline ends. This CDR3 has 13 amino acids. Germline-derived CDR1 and CDR2 are SGDLS and YYNGEE. CDR3 region: CASSVRFDQPQHF. In DNA, the CDR3 is TGTGCCAGCAGCGTACGGTTTGATCAGCCCCAGCATTTT.

The chain combines TRBV29-1 with TRBJ2-2; 7 bases fit TRBD2. V shed 3 bases and J 5 bases; nucleotides not matched to a gene: 6. The germline gives CDR1 SQVTM, CDR2 ANQGSEA. This CDR3 has 14 amino acids. The CDR3 here is CSVEAGARTGELFF. DNA of the CDR3: TGCAGCGTTGAGGCGGGAGCGCGTACCGGGGAGCTGTTTTTT.